One sample yielded the 13 T cell receptor beta chains listed below, sequenced in a study of blood T cell repertoires in COVID-19. The assay was immunoSEQ multiplex PCR, and TCRdb's table has in-frame clones only and misses some. The sample lists 250,000 or so clones, about 87% occurring once. Sequences were obtained from PBMCs or T cells enriched from blood (not recorded which). The receptors were gathered from a woman aged 30 to 39 with acute COVID-19.

This chain joins TRBV5-6 and TRBJ1-4; D unclear. The germline gives CDR1 SGHDT, CDR2 YYEEEE. Trimming left V 2 bases short and J 11 bases short, with 16 bases between. This CDR3 has 14 residues. Written as DNA, the CDR3 is TGTGCCAGCAGCTTAGGAGGAGAGAAAGGGAAACTGTTTTTT. Translation gives CASSLGGEKGKLFF.

The V call is TRBV27, the J call TRBJ1-5; D is unresolved. Germline V gene data show CDR1 as MNHEY and CDR2 as SMNVEV (reference sequence). V lost 5 bases, J lost 0 bases, and 8 bases lay in between. The CDR3 spans 14 residues. CDR3 protein: CASSPGGSNQPQHF. CDR3 DNA sequence: TGTGCCAGCAGTCCCGGCGGTAGCAATCAGCCCCAGCATTTT.

The rearrangement links TRBV5-4 to TRBJ1-1; 9 nucleotides line up with TRBD1. CDR1 and CDR2 from the germline V gene are SGHNT and YYREEE (reference sequence). The CDR3 runs to 13 residues. Unmatched junction bases numbered 5, after V lost 0 bases and J lost 11 bases. CDR3 residues: CASSLAGQGTAFF. The DNA for the CDR3 is TGTGCCAGCAGCTTGGCGGGACAGGGTACGGCTTTCTTT.

J is TRBJ2-5 and V is TRBV5-1; 13 bases agree with TRBD2. Trimming at V came to 4 bases and at J to 4 bases, leaving 10 bases not matched to a gene. This CDR3 is 17 amino acids long. The germline V gene encodes CDR1 SGHRS and CDR2 YFSETQ. CDR3 nucleotide sequence: TGCGCCAGCAGCATACCCACTAGCGGGGGGGCCGGAGAGACCCAGTACTTC. Translated, it gives CASSIPTSGGAGETQYF.

This sequence joins TRBV5-1 and TRBJ1-6; 7 nucleotides align to TRBD1. V trimming: 2 bases; J trimming: 6 bases; junction bases outside the gene matches: 8. The germline gives CDR1 SGHRS, CDR2 YFSETQ. The length of the CDR3 is 16 residues. In DNA, the CDR3 is TGCGCCAGCAGCTTTGGCCCGGACAGGATTAATTCACCCCTCCACTTT. Translation gives CASSFGPDRINSPLHF.

The rearrangement uses TRBV10-2 and TRBJ2-1; D perhaps matches TRBD1 (5 bases). V gave up 5 bases and J gave up 4 bases, with 15 bases separating them. Per germline, CDR1 WSHSY and CDR2 SAAADI. The CDR3 runs to 15 residues. CDR3: CASSSPTGRYNEQFF. The CDR3 coding sequence is TGCGCCAGCAGTAGCCCCACAGGTCGATACAATGAGCAGTTCTTC.

The gene calls are TRBV7-9 and TRBJ2-7; 8 bases fit TRBD1. The CDR3 runs to 13 residues. From germline, CDR1 is SEHNR and CDR2 FQNEAQ (reference sequence). V shed 5 bases and J 5 bases; nucleotides not matched to a gene: 5. The CDR3 bases are TGTGCCAGCAGCGGCAGGGGGCTCCACGAGCAGTACTTC. This translates into CASSGRGLHEQYF.

This sequence joins TRBV3-1 (or the pseudogene TRBV3-2) and TRBJ2-1; TRBD2 is a possible D gene (7 bases). The V end lost 1 base, the J end lost 10 bases, and 14 bases lay between the germline ends. Per germline, CDR1 LGHDT and CDR2 YNNKEL (reference sequence). The CDR3 totals 14 residues. The CDR3 loop reads CASSQGWGGYEQFF. Here the CDR3 DNA reads TGTGCCAGCAGCCAAGGGTGGGGGGGCTACGAGCAGTTCTTC.

The rearrangement uses TRBV18 and TRBJ1-6, with 7 bases fitting TRBD1. The length of the CDR3 is 14 residues. With V trimmed by 3 bases and J by 7 bases, 3 bases remained unmatched. The germline V gene has CDR1 KGHSH and CDR2 LQKENI. The CDR3 nucleotides are TGTGCCAGCTCACCCGACAGGGCCAATTCACCCCTCCACTTT. Its protein is CASSPDRANSPLHF. The entire variable domain, with the rest obtained from reference TRBV18 and TRBJ1-6, is as follows: NAGVMQNPRHLVRRRGQEARLRCSPMKGHSHVYWYRQLPEEGLKFMVYLQKENIIDESGMPKERFSAEFPKEGPSILRIQQVVRGDSAAYFCASSPDRANSPLHFGNGTRLTVT.

The chain uses TRBV9 and TRBJ1-1; the D is unclear. Looked up from germline, CDR1 is SGDLS and CDR2 is YYNGEE. The CDR3 runs to 15 residues. Trimming removed 0 bases at V and 0 bases at J, with 9 bases between. CDR3 sequence reads: CASSVVPGVNTEAFF. In DNA, the CDR3 is TGTGCCAGCAGCGTAGTACCGGGAGTGAACACTGAAGCTTTCTTT.

The V gene is TRBV6-1, the J gene TRBJ1-4; TRBD1 agrees at 10 bases. The CDR3 length is 14 residues. The trim removed 1 base at V and 9 bases at J, leaving 2 bases unmatched. Germline lookup yields CDR1 MNHNS and CDR2 SASEGT. CDR3 amino acids: CASSEGDRGKKLFF. The CDR3 DNA sequence: TGTGCCAGCAGTGAAGGGGACAGGGGAAAAAAACTGTTTTTT.

The chain employs TRBV7-9 and TRBJ1-6; D possibly corresponds to TRBD1 (6 bases). The germline V gene has CDR1 SEHNR and CDR2 FQNEAQ (reference sequence). The CDR3 is made up of 16 amino acids. Trimming removed 8 bases at V and 10 bases at J, with 24 bases between. CDR3 protein: CASRKESGTFDSPLHF. The CDR3 nucleotides read TGTGCCAGCCGCAAAGAGTCCGGGACATTTGACTCACCCCTCCACTTT. Combining the CDR3 with reference TRBV7-9 and TRBJ1-6 gives the whole variable domain DTGVSQNPRHKITKRGQNVTFRCDPISEHNRLYWYRQTLGQGPEFLTYFQNEAQLEKSRLLSDRFSAERPKGSFSTLEIQRTEQGDSAMYLCASRKESGTFDSPLHFGNGTRLTVT.

The V and J genes are TRBV7-8 and TRBJ1-1; D is unclear. Germline CDR1 reads SGHVS; CDR2 reads FQNEAQ. The germline V and J ends were trimmed by 1 base and 0 bases, with 3 bases remaining between them. The CDR3 is 13 residues long. The CDR3 DNA is TGTGCCAGCAGCTTAGTCGTGAACACTGAAGCTTTCTTT. It encodes CASSLVVNTEAFF.